Described below is a single T cell receptor (beta chain) sequence and its context. The antigen is unknown. A much larger clone sits a single nucleotide away, making a read error possible. The library came from three nested PCR rounds adapted from ARM-PCR protocols. TCRdb analysed the multiplex PCR reads with MiXCR anew, one entry per CDR3 protein. This table has 95,000 to 150,000 distinct CDR3 sequences, 55% to 75% appearing once. This sample's RNA came from whole unsorted tissue. Newly diagnosed lung cancer patients had thoracic surgery in China, August–late 2014, without prior chemotherapy. The record originates from a study of tumor and adjacent non-tumor tissue in lung cancer. Turning to the study itself: Histology: eleven to twelve adenocarcinoma, a couple of squamous cell carcinoma, 1 small cell lung cancer.

Germline CDR1 SGHVS, CDR2 FQNEAQ. The length of the CDR3 is 16 residues. Study findings and constraints: Compared with tumor, normal lung showed significantly lower TCR diversity.

This sequence was found in a man between 25 and 39 years old with non-small cell lung cancer. The chain employs TRBV7-8 and TRBJ2-3; 12 bases are a match to TRBD2. The sequencing sample was made of lung tumor tissue. The CDR3 protein is CASSPGLAGNTDMQYF. CDR3 sequence (DNA): TGTGCCAGCAGCCCTGGACTAGCGGGAAATACAGATATGCAGTATTTT. Supplemented by reference TRBV7-8 and TRBJ2-3, the full variable domain reads GAGVSQSPRYKVAKRGQDVALRCDPISGHVSLFWYQQALGQGPEFLTYFQNEAQLDKSGLPSDRFFAERPEGSVSTLKIQRTQQEDSAVYLCASSPGLAGNTDMQYFGPGTRLTVL.